Here is one T cell receptor (beta chain) with its context. The sample comes from a study of technical replicates of blood from several donors. Generated by immunoSEQ multiplex PCR, the TCRdb table keeps only in-frame clones and is missing some. This sample has 65,000 to 95,000 clones, with roughly 85% found just once. This receptor was taken from a human donor in good health. Some clones in this sample may be carry-over from other donors' samples. Sequenced sample: PBMCs.

The CDR3 nucleotides are TGTGCCTGGAGTTTTGGGGGCGTCCACTACGAGCAGTACTTC. The encoded protein is CAWSFGGVHYEQYF. This chain links TRBV30 with TRBJ2-5; the D gene is possibly TRBD1 (6 bases). Matching the DNA end better, TRBJ2-7 makes the J call doubtful. The CDR3 sequence is 14 residues long. In germline, CDR1 is GTSNPN, CDR2 SVGIG (reference sequence).